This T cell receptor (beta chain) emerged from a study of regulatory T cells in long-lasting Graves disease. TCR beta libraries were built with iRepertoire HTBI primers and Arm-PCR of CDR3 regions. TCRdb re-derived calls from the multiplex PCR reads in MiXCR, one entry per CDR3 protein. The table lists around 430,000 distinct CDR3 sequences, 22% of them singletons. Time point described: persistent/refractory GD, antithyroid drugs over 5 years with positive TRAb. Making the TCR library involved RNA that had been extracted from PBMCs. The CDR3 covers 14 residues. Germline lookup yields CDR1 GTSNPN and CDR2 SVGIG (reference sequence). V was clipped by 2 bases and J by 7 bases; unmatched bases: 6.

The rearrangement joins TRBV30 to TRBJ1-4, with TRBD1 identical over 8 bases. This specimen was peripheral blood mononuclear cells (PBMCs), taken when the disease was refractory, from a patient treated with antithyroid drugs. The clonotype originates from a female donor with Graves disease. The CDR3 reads CAWSQGAQGEKLFF. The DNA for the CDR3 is TGTGCCTGGAGTCAGGGGGCGCAGGGTGAAAAACTGTTTTTT.